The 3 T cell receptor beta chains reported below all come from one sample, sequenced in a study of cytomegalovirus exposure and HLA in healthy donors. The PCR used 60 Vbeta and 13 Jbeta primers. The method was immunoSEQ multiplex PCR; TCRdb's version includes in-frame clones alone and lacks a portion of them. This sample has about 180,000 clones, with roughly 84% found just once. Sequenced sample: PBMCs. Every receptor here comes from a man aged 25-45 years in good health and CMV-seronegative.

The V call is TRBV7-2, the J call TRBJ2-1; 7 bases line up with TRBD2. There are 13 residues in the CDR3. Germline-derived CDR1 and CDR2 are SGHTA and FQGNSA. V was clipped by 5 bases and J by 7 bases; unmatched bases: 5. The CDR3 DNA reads TGTGCCAGCAGCCCGCGACTAGCAAATGAGCAGTTCTTC. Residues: CASSPRLANEQFF.

Here the CDR3 DNA reads TGCGCCAGCAGGGGAACGGGGGGTGGCACTGAAGCTTTCTTT. It yields the protein CASRGTGGGTEAFF. The chain uses TRBV5-1 and TRBJ1-1; a weak D match, TRBD1 (5 bases). Germline V CDR1 and CDR2: SGHRS, YFSETQ. The length of the CDR3 is 14 residues. The germline V and J ends were trimmed by 5 bases and 4 bases, with 15 bases remaining between them.

DNA of the CDR3: TGCGCCAGCAGCCCACGCACAGGGATACCATCACCCCTCCACTTT. Its protein product is CASSPRTGIPSPLHF. This chain links TRBV5-1 with TRBJ1-6, with D possibly matching TRBD1 (6 bases). Germline V gene data show CDR1 as SGHRS and CDR2 as YFSETQ. Trimming removed 4 bases at V and 10 bases at J, with 18 bases between. The CDR3 is made up of 15 amino acids.